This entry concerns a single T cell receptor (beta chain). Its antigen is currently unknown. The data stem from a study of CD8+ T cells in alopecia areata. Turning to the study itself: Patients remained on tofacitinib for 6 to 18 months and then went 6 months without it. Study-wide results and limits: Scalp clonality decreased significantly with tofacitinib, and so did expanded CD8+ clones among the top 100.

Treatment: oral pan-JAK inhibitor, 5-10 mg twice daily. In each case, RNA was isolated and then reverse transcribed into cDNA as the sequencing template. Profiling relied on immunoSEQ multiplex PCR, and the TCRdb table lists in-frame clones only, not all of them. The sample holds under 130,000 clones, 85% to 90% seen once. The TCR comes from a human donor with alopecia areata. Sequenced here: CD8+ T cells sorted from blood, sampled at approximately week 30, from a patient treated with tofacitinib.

CDR3 DNA sequence: TGCAGCGTTGAAGGGTGGGCAGGGGGCGAAAAAGGCTACGAGCAGTACTTC. It specifies CSVEGWAGGEKGYEQYF. The chain joins TRBV29-1 to TRBJ2-7, with 8 bases identical to TRBD1. The V and J ends lost 1 base and 3 bases, in that order; junction bases with no gene match: 14. The CDR3 covers 17 residues. The germline V gene has CDR1 SQVTM and CDR2 ANQGSEA.